This entry features one T cell receptor (beta chain) sequence. No antigen is known for it. This table comes from immunoSEQ multiplex PCR, and its TCRdb copy is limited to in-frame clones, with some not included. The sample consists of 14,000 or so clones, about 85% of them appearing once. This record comes from a study of immune evolution from preneoplasia to lung adenocarcinoma. Points from the study as a whole: Later-stage lesions seemingly showed higher T cell density and diversity than normal lung.

V lost 7 bases to trimming and J lost 3 bases; unmatched junction nucleotides: 7. The germline CDR1 and CDR2 sequences are SQVTM and ANQGSEA. This CDR3 has 13 amino acids. This TCR derives from a donor of 70 years or more with lung adenocarcinoma. Sequenced input: FFPE lung adenocarcinoma in situ tissue. The gene calls are TRBV29-1 and TRBJ2-7; TRBD1 agrees at 9 bases. The CDR3 DNA sequence: TGCAGCGCCCGGGACAGGGACAGCTACGAGCAGTACTTC. Translation gives CSARDRDSYEQYF.